The rows below give T cell receptor beta chains drawn from one sample of a study of T cell changes during pregnancy in multiple sclerosis. Profiled with immunoSEQ multiplex PCR; TCRdb holds only in-frame clones, not every one. Of approximately 80,000 clones in the sample, just under 95% are singletons; the top ten hold 0.65% to 0.75%. The specimen comprised peripheral blood, sampled in the second trimester of pregnancy. These receptors came from a female donor in good health, enrolled as a control in a pregnancy study. The CDR3 runs from the conserved cysteine through the conserved F or W. The D gene is left open where the match is weak. Where a row states a size, it is once, few, many or the class of an expanded clone; other rows omit it.

clone size	V gene	J gene	D gene	CDR3 length	CDR3 protein	CDR3 DNA
.	TRBV5-1	TRBJ1-6	.	14	CASSLTGYNSPLHF	TGCGCCAGCAGCTTAACAGGGTATAATTCACCCCTCCACTTT
.	TRBV19	TRBJ1-1	TRBD1	13	CASSRTGDTEAFF	TGTGCCAGTAGTAGGACAGGGGACACTGAAGCTTTCTTT
.	TRBV5-4	TRBJ2-7	.	13	CASTTQGPYEQYF	TGTGCCAGCACGACCCAGGGGCCCTACGAGCAGTACTTC
once	TRBV4-1	TRBJ1-2	.	16	CASSQDPLQGANGYTF	TGCGCCAGCAGCCAAGATCCTTTGCAGGGTGCCAATGGCTACACCTTC
.	TRBV7-2	TRBJ2-7	TRBD2	15	CASSLRSGGDYEQYF	TGTGCCAGCAGCTTAAGGTCGGGGGGGGACTACGAGCAGTACTTC
.	TRBV5-4	TRBJ2-7	TRBD1	16	CASSSPSGTGGFEQYF	TGTGCCAGCAGCTCTCCCTCCGGGACAGGGGGCTTCGAGCAGTACTTC
.	TRBV6-5	TRBJ2-7	.	15	CASSRPTWGGYEQYF	TGTGCCAGCAGTCGCCCAACTTGGGGAGGTTACGAGCAGTACTTC
once	TRBV10-3	TRBJ1-5	.	16	CAISEVAGSYNQPQHF	TGTGCCATCAGTGAAGTTGCAGGATCGTATAATCAGCCCCAGCATTTT
once	TRBV30	TRBJ1-2	.	15	CAWSRRGAPNYGYTF	TGTGCCTGGAGTAGAAGGGGCGCCCCTAACTATGGCTACACCTTC
.	TRBV18	TRBJ1-2	.	16	CASSPPVTVTRYGYTF	TGTGCCAGCTCACCACCGGTTACAGTAACTAGGTATGGCTACACCTTC
.	TRBV12-5	TRBJ2-7	.	14	CASALGGTPSEQYF	TGTGCTAGTGCCCTAGGGGGAACCCCTTCCGAGCAGTACTTC
.	TRBV7-9	TRBJ2-7	.	16	CASRHYEGGEPYEQYF	TGTGCCAGCAGACACTACGAAGGGGGGGAACCCTACGAGCAGTACTTC
.	TRBV19	TRBJ2-7	TRBD1	15	CASSIAGTESYEQYF	TGTGCCAGTAGTATTGCCGGGACAGAATCCTACGAGCAGTACTTC
.	TRBV14	TRBJ2-2	.	15	CASSQVLGSAGELFF	TGTGCCAGCAGCCAAGTATTAGGGAGCGCCGGGGAGCTGTTTTTT
.	TRBV9	TRBJ2-5	TRBD2	15	CASSVGAGGPETQYF	TGTGCCAGCAGCGTAGGAGCGGGGGGGCCCGAGACCCAGTACTTC
.	TRBV19	TRBJ2-7	.	14	CASSRRDSSYEQYF	TGTGCCAGTAGTCGCCGGGACTCATCGTACGAGCAGTACTTC
.	TRBV2	TRBJ2-7	.	11	CASGGGHEQYF	TGTGCCAGTGGTGGGGGCCACGAGCAGTACTTC
.	TRBV10-3	TRBJ1-5	TRBD1	20	CAISDAPGTGGRLSNQPQHF	TGTGCCATCAGTGATGCCCCAGGGACAGGGGGTCGACTAAGCAATCAGCCCCAGCATTTT
.	TRBV4-1	TRBJ2-7	TRBD1	12	CASSPQGAEQYF	TGCGCCAGCAGCCCCCAGGGGGCCGAGCAGTACTTC
.	TRBV5-1	TRBJ2-2	.	16	CASSLNRASNTGELFF	TGCGCCAGCAGCTTGAACAGGGCCTCGAACACCGGGGAGCTGTTTTTT
.	TRBV19	TRBJ1-2	TRBD1	16	CASTARLGQGARGYTF	TGTGCCAGTACCGCTAGATTGGGACAGGGGGCGCGTGGCTACACCTTC
once	TRBV5-4	TRBJ2-2	.	15	CASRQDRSSGGELFF	TGTGCCAGCAGACAAGACAGGTCGAGCGGCGGGGAGCTGTTTTTT
.	TRBV6-1	TRBJ1-3	.	15	CASSESGSSGNTIYF	TGTGCCAGCAGTGAATCGGGGTCATCTGGAAACACCATATATTTT
.	TRBV4-3	TRBJ2-7	.	14	CASSQDLETYEQYF	TGCGCCAGCAGCCAAGATTTGGAGACCTACGAGCAGTACTTC
.	TRBV25-1	TRBJ2-1	TRBD2	17	CASSDEPGGPPYNEQFF	TGTGCCAGCAGCGACGAACCGGGGGGGCCCCCCTACAATGAGCAGTTCTTC
.	TRBV7-9	TRBJ2-5	.	13	CASSLHGAETQYF	TGTGCCAGCAGCTTACATGGGGCAGAGACCCAGTACTTC
.	TRBV6-5	TRBJ1-1	.	15	CASRLTRRGNTEAFF	TGTGCCAGCAGACTAACCAGAAGAGGGAACACTGAAGCTTTCTTT
.	TRBV9	TRBJ2-7	TRBD1	18	CASSSRGHGTGEISEQYF	TGTGCCAGCAGCTCCCGGGGCCATGGGACAGGGGAAATTTCCGAGCAGTACTTC
.	TRBV5-1	TRBJ1-2	.	13	CASSQTGLHGYTF	TGCGCCAGCAGCCAAACAGGGCTTCACGGCTACACCTTC
.	TRBV9	TRBJ2-3	.	13	CASTRSGTDTQYF	TGTGCCAGCACCCGCAGCGGCACAGATACGCAGTATTTT
.	TRBV4-1	TRBJ1-5	.	14	CASSHFGLNQPQHF	TGCGCCAGCAGCCACTTTGGGCTGAATCAGCCCCAGCATTTT
.	TRBV2	TRBJ1-2	.	14	CASRPMAGSGGYTF	TGTGCCAGCAGGCCAATGGCGGGCTCTGGGGGCTACACCTTC
.	TRBV6-5	TRBJ1-6	TRBD1	15	CASSYQDRGDSPLHF	TGTGCCAGCAGTTACCAGGACAGGGGTGATTCACCCCTCCACTTT
.	TRBV29-1	TRBJ2-5	TRBD2	13	CSVEVGGQETQYF	TGCAGCGTTGAAGTGGGAGGGCAAGAGACCCAGTACTTC
.	TRBV11-3	TRBJ2-5	.	15	CASSVGGAEQETQYF	TGTGCCAGCAGTGTGGGGGGGGCCGAGCAAGAGACCCAGTACTTC
once	TRBV27	TRBJ1-2	TRBD1	14	CASSLTGANYGYTF	TGTGCCAGCAGTTTGACAGGGGCTAACTATGGCTACACCTTC
.	TRBV29-1	TRBJ2-1	.	13	CSIQGGVYNEQFF	TGCAGCATTCAGGGGGGAGTCTACAATGAGCAGTTCTTC
.	TRBV10-3	TRBJ2-3	TRBD1	14	CASNRGQSTDTQYF	TGTGCTTCAAATCGGGGACAGAGCACAGATACGCAGTATTTT
.	TRBV5-6	TRBJ2-2	TRBD2	14	CASSSGLGTGELFF	TGTGCCAGCAGCTCTGGACTAGGGACCGGGGAGCTGTTTTTT
.	TRBV7-9	TRBJ2-5	.	13	CASSSDSKETQYF	TGTGCCAGCAGCTCGGACAGTAAAGAGACCCAGTACTTC
once	TRBV4-3	TRBJ1-1	.	13	CASSRKGGTEAFF	TGCGCCAGCAGCCGGAAAGGGGGCACTGAAGCTTTCTTT
.	TRBV10-3	TRBJ1-1	.	14	CAIGFGIMNTEAFF	TGTGCCATCGGATTCGGGATAATGAACACTGAAGCTTTCTTT
.	TRBV19	TRBJ1-1	.	14	CASSLQGLNTEAFF	TGTGCCAGTAGTCTACAGGGTTTGAACACTGAAGCTTTCTTT
.	TRBV7-7	TRBJ1-1	.	13	CASSPGMNTEAFF	TGTGCCAGCAGCCCGGGAATGAACACTGAAGCTTTCTTT
once	TRBV27	TRBJ1-1	TRBD1	15	CASSVQIGTEAEAFF	TGTGCCAGCAGTGTCCAGATCGGGACAGAAGCCGAAGCTTTCTTT
few	TRBV9	TRBJ2-7	TRBD2	14	CASSVVGGVNEQYF	TGTGCCAGCAGCGTAGTGGGAGGGGTCAACGAGCAGTACTTC
.	TRBV19	TRBJ2-7	.	13	CASSLTGSYEQYF	TGTGCCAGTAGTCTCACAGGGTCCTACGAGCAGTACTTC
.	TRBV10-3	TRBJ2-2	.	14	CATVGQVNTGELFF	TGTGCCACTGTGGGGCAAGTGAACACCGGGGAGCTGTTTTTT
few	TRBV29-1	TRBJ2-5	TRBD2	15	CSFGGASGLQETQYF	TGCAGCTTTGGCGGGGCTAGCGGACTACAAGAGACCCAGTACTTC
.	TRBV2	TRBJ2-6	.	15	CASSEGEFAANVLTF	TGTGCCAGCAGTGAAGGGGAGTTTGCGGCCAACGTCCTGACTTTC
.	TRBV19	TRBJ1-2	.	15	CASSIGSQAWYGYTF	TGTGCCAGTAGTATCGGCAGCCAGGCGTGGTATGGCTACACCTTC
.	TRBV19	TRBJ2-1	TRBD2	17	CASSNLAGGLVSNEQFF	TGTGCCAGTAGCAACCTAGCGGGGGGGTTGGTAAGCAATGAGCAGTTCTTC
.	TRBV10-3	TRBJ1-2	TRBD1	20	CAISSVPGQGAKEANYGYTF	TGTGCCATCAGTTCGGTCCCGGGACAGGGGGCTAAAGAAGCTAACTATGGCTACACCTTC
once	TRBV29-1	TRBJ2-3	TRBD2	13	CSWTGTSADTQYF	TGCAGCTGGACCGGGACTAGCGCAGATACGCAGTATTTT
.	TRBV6-1	TRBJ2-3	TRBD2	16	CASSEALAGGSDTQYF	TGTGCCAGCAGTGAAGCTCTCGCGGGGGGTTCAGATACGCAGTATTTT
.	TRBV19	TRBJ2-7	TRBD1	17	CASSTQRQGIESYEQYF	TGTGCCAGTAGTACGCAAAGACAGGGGATCGAGTCCTACGAGCAGTACTTC
.	TRBV14	TRBJ2-7	.	13	CASSLAGRGEQYF	TGTGCCAGCAGCCTAGCAGGCAGGGGCGAGCAGTACTTC